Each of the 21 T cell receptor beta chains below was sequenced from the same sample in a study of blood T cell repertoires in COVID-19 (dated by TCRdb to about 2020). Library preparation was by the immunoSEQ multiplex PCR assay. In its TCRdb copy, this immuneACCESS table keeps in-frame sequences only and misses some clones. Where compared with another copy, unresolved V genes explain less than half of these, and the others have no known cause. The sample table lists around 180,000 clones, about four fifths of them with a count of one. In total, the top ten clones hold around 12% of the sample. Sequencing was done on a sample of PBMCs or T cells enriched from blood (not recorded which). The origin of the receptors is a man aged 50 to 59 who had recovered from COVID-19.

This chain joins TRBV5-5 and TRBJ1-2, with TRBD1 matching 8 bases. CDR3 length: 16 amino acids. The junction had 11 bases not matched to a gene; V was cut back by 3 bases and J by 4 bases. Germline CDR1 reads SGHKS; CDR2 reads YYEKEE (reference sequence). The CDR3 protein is CASSSKPGQEIYGYTF. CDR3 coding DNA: TGTGCCAGCAGCTCGAAACCGGGACAGGAGATCTATGGCTACACCTTC.

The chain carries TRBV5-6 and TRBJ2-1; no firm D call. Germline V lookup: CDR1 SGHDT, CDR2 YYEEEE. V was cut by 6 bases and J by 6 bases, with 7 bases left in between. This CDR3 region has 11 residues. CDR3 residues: CASNLANEQFF. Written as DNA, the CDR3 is TGTGCCAGCAACCTGGCCAATGAGCAGTTCTTC.

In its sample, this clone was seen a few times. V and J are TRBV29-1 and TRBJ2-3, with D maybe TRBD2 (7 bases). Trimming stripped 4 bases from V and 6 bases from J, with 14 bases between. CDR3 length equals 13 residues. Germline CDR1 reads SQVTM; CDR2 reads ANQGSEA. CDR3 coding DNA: TGCAGCGTTGTGTTGGGGGGGCTGGATACGCAGTATTTT. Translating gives CSVVLGGLDTQYF.

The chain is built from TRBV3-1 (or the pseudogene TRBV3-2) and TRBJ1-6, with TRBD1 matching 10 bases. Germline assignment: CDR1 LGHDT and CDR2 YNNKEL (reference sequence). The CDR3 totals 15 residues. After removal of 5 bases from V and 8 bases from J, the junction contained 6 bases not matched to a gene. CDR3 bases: TGTGCCAGCAGCTCACGGACAGGGGGTGATTCACCCCTCCACTTT. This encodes CASSSRTGGDSPLHF.

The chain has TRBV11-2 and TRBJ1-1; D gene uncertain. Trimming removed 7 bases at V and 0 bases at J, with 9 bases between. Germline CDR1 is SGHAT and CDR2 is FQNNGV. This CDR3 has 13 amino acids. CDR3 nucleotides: TGTGCCAGCACCCTGCGGGTGAACACTGAAGCTTTCTTT. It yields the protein CASTLRVNTEAFF.

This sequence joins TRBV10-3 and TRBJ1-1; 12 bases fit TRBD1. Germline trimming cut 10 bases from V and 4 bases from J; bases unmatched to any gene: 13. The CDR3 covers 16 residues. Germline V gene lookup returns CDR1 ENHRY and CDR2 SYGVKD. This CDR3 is CATRGTGGSGGTEAFF. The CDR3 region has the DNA TGTGCCACCCGGGGGACAGGGGGCTCTGGGGGCACTGAAGCTTTCTTT.

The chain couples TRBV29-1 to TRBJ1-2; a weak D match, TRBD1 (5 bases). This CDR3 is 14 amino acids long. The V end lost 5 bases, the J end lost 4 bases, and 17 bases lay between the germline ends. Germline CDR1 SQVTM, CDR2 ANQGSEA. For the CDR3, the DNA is TGCAGCGTTCGGGAGGACAAGGCCCGCTATGGCTACACCTTC. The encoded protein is CSVREDKARYGYTF.

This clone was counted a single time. CDR3 in amino acids: CASTLASRADTQYF. The CDR3 region has the DNA TGTGCCAGCACCTTAGCCTCGAGGGCAGATACGCAGTATTTT. The chain recombines TRBV6-6 with TRBJ2-3, with TRBD2 as a possible D gene (5 bases). The V and J ends lost 7 bases and 4 bases respectively, with 15 bases between them. This CDR3 spans 14 amino acids. Germline lookup yields CDR1 MNHNY and CDR2 SVGAGI (reference sequence).

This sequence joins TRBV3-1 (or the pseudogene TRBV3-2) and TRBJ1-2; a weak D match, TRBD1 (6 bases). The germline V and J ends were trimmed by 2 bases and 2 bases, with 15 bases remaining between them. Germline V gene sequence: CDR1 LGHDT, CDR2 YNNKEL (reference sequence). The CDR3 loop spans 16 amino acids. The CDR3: CASSQKYDRTNYGYTF. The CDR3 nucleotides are TGTGCCAGCAGCCAAAAATATGACAGGACGAACTATGGCTACACCTTC.

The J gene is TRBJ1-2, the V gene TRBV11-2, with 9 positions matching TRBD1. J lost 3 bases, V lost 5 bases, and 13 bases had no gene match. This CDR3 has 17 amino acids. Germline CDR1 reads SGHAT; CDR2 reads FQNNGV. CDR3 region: CASSPRDRDLVDYGYTF. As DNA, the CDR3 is TGTGCCAGCAGCCCCCGGGACAGGGATCTCGTGGACTATGGCTACACCTTC.

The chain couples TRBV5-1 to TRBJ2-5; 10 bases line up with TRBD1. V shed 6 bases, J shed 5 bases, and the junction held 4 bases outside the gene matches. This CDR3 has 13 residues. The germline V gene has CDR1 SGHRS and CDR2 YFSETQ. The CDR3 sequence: CASNRDRGETQYF. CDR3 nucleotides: TGCGCCAGCAACCGGGACAGGGGTGAGACCCAGTACTTC. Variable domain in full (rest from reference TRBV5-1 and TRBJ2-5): KAGVTQTPRYLIKTRGQQVTLSCSPISGHRSVSWYQQTPGQGLQFLFEYFSETQRNKGNFPGRFSGRQFSNSRSEMNVSTLELGDSALYLCASNRDRGETQYFGPGTRLLVL.

The CDR3 region is CASSWGGEQYF. In nucleotides, the CDR3 is TGTGCCAGCAGTTGGGGGGGGGAGCAGTACTTC. This sequence joins TRBV12-3 or TRBV12-4 and TRBJ2-7; 7 bases are a match to TRBD2. With 4 bases clipped from V and 7 bases from J, the junction kept 1 base outside the gene matches. The CDR3 is made up of 11 amino acids.

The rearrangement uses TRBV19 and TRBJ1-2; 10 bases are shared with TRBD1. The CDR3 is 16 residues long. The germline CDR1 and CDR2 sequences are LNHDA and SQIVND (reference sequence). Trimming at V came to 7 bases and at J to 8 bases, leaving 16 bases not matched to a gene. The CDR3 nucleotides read TGTGCCAGTACCTCACCCGGGACAGGGGTTTTCTCCGGCTACACCTTC. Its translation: CASTSPGTGVFSGYTF.

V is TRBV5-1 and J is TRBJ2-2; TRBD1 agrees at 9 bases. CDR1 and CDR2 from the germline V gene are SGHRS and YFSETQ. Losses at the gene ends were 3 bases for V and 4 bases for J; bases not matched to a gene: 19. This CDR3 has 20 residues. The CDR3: CASSYGQGKIIGMATGELFF. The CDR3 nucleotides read TGCGCCAGCAGCTACGGACAGGGGAAGATAATCGGGATGGCCACCGGGGAGCTGTTTTTT.

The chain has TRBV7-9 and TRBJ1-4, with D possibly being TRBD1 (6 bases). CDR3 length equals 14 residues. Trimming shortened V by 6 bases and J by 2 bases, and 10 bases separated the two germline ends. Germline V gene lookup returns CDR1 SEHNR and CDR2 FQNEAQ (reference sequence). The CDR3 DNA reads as TGTGCCAGCAGGGACAGAGACACTAATGAAAAACTGTTTTTT. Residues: CASRDRDTNEKLFF.

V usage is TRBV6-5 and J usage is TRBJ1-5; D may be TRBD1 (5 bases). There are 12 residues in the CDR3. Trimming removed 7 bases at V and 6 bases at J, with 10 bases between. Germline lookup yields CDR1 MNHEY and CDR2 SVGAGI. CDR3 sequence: CASTPGLQPQHF. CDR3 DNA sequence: TGTGCCAGCACTCCAGGGCTTCAGCCCCAGCATTTT.

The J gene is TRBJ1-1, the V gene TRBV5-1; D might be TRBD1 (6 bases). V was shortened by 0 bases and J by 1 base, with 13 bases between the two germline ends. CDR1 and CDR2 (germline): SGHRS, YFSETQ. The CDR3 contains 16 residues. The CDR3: CASSLGRGLPNTEAFF. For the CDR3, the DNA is TGCGCCAGCAGCTTGGGCAGGGGACTACCGAACACTGAAGCTTTCTTT.

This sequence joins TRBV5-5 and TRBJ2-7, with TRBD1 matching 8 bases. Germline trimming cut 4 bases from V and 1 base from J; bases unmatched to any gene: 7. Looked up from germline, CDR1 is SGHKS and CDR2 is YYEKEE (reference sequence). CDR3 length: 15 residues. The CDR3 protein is CASSPRTGSSYEQYF. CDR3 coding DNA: TGTGCCAGCAGCCCTCGGACAGGGTCGTCCTACGAGCAGTACTTC.

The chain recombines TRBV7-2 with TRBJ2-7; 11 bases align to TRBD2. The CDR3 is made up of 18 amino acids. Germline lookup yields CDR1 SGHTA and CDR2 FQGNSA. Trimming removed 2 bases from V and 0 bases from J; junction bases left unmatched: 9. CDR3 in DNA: TGTGCCAGCAGCTTAACCGGGACTAGCGGATACTACTCCTACGAGCAGTACTTC. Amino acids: CASSLTGTSGYYSYEQYF.

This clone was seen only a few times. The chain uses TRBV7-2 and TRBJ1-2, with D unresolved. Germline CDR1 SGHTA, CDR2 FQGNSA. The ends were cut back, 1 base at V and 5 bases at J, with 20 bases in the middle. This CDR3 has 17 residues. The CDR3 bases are TGTGCCAGCAGCTTAGAATATCGGGTTGGCAGCCGATATGGCTACACCTTC. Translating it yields CASSLEYRVGSRYGYTF.

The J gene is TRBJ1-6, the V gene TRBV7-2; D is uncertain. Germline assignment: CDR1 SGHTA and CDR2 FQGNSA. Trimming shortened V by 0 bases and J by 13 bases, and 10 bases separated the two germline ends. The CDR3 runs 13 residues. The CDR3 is CASSLASFSPLHF. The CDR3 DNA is TGTGCCAGCAGCTTAGCTTCCTTTTCGCCCCTCCACTTT.